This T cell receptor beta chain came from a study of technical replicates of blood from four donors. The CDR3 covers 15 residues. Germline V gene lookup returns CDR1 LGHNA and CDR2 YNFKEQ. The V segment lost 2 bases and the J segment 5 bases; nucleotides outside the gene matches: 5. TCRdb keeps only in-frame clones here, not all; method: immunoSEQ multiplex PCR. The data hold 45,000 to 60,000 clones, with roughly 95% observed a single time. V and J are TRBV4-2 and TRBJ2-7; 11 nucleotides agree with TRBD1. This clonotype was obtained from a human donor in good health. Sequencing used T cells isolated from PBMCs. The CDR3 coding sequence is TGTGCCAGCAGCCAACTGGACAGGGGGCACGACGAGCAGTACTTC. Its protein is CASSQLDRGHDEQYF.